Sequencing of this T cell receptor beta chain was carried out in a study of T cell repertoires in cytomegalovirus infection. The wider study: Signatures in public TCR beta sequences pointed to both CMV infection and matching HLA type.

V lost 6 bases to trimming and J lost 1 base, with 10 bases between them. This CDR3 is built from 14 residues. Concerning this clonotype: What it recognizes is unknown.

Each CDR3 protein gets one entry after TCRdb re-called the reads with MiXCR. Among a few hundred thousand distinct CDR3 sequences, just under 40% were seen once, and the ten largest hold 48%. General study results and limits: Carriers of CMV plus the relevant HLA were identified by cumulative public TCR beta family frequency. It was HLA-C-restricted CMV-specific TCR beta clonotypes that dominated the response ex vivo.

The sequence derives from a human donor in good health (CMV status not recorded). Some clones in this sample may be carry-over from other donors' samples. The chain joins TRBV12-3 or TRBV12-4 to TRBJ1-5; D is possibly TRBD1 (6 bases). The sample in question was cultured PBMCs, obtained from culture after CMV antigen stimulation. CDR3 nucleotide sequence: TGTGCCAGCAGGCCCCAGGGGAGCAATCAGCCCCAGCATTTT. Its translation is CASRPQGSNQPQHF.